The T cell receptor (beta chain) described here comes from a study of blood T cell repertoires in COVID-19. Trimming removed 4 bases from V and 7 bases from J, with 11 bases in between. Germline values: CDR1 SGHRS, CDR2 YFSETQ. CDR3 length: 12 amino acids. Per the authors' pipeline: Reference gene primer amplification gave estimated nucleated cell counts. Assay used: immunoSEQ multiplex PCR; TCRdb lists only in-frame clones, some missing. Clone size and V and J calls were adopted from that table, with D and trimming inferred from the DNA. The sample holds some 42,000 clones; 90% are singletons and the top ten take approximately 3%.

The sequencing input was peripheral blood. The rearrangement joins TRBV5-1 to TRBJ1-2, with D possibly matching TRBD1 (5 bases). The receptor comes from a man in his fifties or sixties with active COVID-19. Here the CDR3 reads CASSPETVGYTF. In DNA form, the CDR3 reads TGCGCCAGCAGCCCGGAGACAGTTGGCTACACCTTC.